These 18 T cell receptor beta chains share one sample of origin, sequenced in a study of blood T cell repertoires in COVID-19. Sequencing was performed with immunoSEQ multiplex PCR; in TCRdb, only in-frame clones are kept and a portion is missing. This sample has about 180,000 clones, with 86% found just once. The sequencing input was PBMCs or T cells enriched from blood (not recorded which). The receptors shown here come from a woman under 40 who had recovered from COVID-19.

The chain recombines TRBV27 with TRBJ2-7; TRBD2 aligns across 7 bases. Germline lookup yields CDR1 MNHEY and CDR2 SMNVEV (reference sequence). This CDR3 region has 15 residues. V was pared by 6 bases and J by 1 base, with 9 bases of the junction left unmatched. The CDR3, as DNA: TGTGCCAGCAGCTTAGGAGCGGGATTGTCCTACGAGCAGTACTTC. It translates to CASSLGAGLSYEQYF.

For this clone: In the same sample, other DNA sequences code for this CDR3. The gene calls are TRBV5-4 and TRBJ1-2; TRBD1 might be the D (5 bases). The germline V gene encodes CDR1 SGHNT and CDR2 YYREEE (reference sequence). The V end lost 4 bases, the J end lost 2 bases, and 9 bases lay between the germline ends. The CDR3 is 13 residues long. In DNA, the CDR3 is TGTGCCAGCAGCCTTGACAGAAACTATGGCTACACCTTC. Translated, it gives CASSLDRNYGYTF.

This chain uses TRBV6-5 with TRBJ1-5, with 7 bases matching TRBD1. Germline assignment: CDR1 MNHEY and CDR2 SVGAGI. Trimming took 4 bases from V and 5 from J; bases not matched to a gene: 5. The CDR3 has 14 amino acids. The CDR3 loop is CASSFWQGDQPQHF. The CDR3 coding sequence is TGTGCCAGCAGTTTCTGGCAGGGGGATCAGCCCCAGCATTTT.

The chain is built from TRBV12-5 and TRBJ2-1; 7 positions agree with TRBD2. J lost 7 bases, V lost 8 bases, and 11 bases had no gene match. The CDR3 length is 14 residues. Germline-derived CDR1 and CDR2 are LGHNT and FRNRAP. This chain's CDR3 is CASTVGGPPNEQFF. In DNA, the CDR3 is TGTGCTAGTACAGTGGGAGGGCCTCCAAATGAGCAGTTCTTC.

This chain links TRBV30 with TRBJ2-1, with a tentative D call TRBD2 (6 bases). Germline assignment: CDR1 GTSNPN and CDR2 SVGIG (reference sequence). The CDR3 is made up of 13 amino acids. Trimming removed 4 bases at V and 7 bases at J, with 14 bases between. The CDR3, as DNA: TGTGCCTGGACGTCTCCTCTAGCGAATGAGCAGTTCTTC. Residues: CAWTSPLANEQFF.

The rearrangement joins TRBV7-8 to TRBJ2-2; 11 bases agree with TRBD2. Germline V gene sequence: CDR1 SGHVS, CDR2 FQNEAQ. Unmatched junction bases numbered 7, after V lost 5 bases and J lost 5 bases. This CDR3 region has 16 residues. CDR3 amino acids: CASSTVAGGVTGELFF. The DNA for the CDR3 is TGTGCCAGCAGCACAGTAGCGGGGGGGGTTACCGGGGAGCTGTTTTTT.

This sequence joins TRBV14 and TRBJ2-1; 10 nucleotides line up with TRBD2. The CDR3 length is 15 residues. J lost 10 bases, V lost 1 base, and 7 bases had no gene match. Germline CDR1 and CDR2: SGHDN and FVKESK. CDR3 coding DNA: TGTGCCAGCAGCCAAGGAGTAGCGGGAGGAGAAGAGCAGTTCTTC. Translated: CASSQGVAGGEEQFF. Variable domain in full (rest from reference TRBV14 and TRBJ2-1): EAGVTQFPSHSVIEKGQTVTLRCDPISGHDNLYWYRRVMGKEIKFLLHFVKESKQDESGMPNNRFLAERTGGTYSTLKVQPAELEDSGVYFCASSQGVAGGEEQFFGPGTRLTVL.

The genes are TRBV4-1 and TRBJ1-5; the match to TRBD1 covers 7 bases. The CDR3 totals 19 residues. CDR1 is MGHRA, CDR2 YSYEKL, per germline. The V segment lost 2 bases and the J segment 0 bases; nucleotides outside the gene matches: 13. In DNA form, the CDR3 reads TGCGCCAGCAGCCAAAATAAAGGGGGACAGATCCTTAGCAATCAGCCCCAGCATTTT. Its protein is CASSQNKGGQILSNQPQHF.

V is TRBV19 and J is TRBJ1-2; no clear D gene. The CDR3 consists of 15 residues. CDR1 is LNHDA and CDR2 is SQIVND in the germline V gene (reference sequence). Trimming removed 5 bases at V and 4 bases at J, with 17 bases between. CDR3 sequence (DNA): TGTGCCAGTAGTCTCCTGGCGGGAGATATCTATGGCTACACCTTC. Amino acids: CASSLLAGDIYGYTF.

The chain joins TRBV18 to TRBJ1-1; tentative D call: TRBD1 (6 bases). CDR1 KGHSH and CDR2 LQKENI come from the germline V gene. Trimming stripped 1 base from V and 1 base from J, with 19 bases between. The CDR3 length is 18 residues. The CDR3 region has the DNA TGTGCCAGCTCACCACAAGGGGGAACTTATCGTAGGAACACTGAAGCTTTCTTT. Translated, it gives CASSPQGGTYRRNTEAFF.

This chain uses TRBV9 with TRBJ1-1, with 7 bases fitting TRBD1. This CDR3 is built from 12 residues. With 4 bases clipped from V and 7 bases from J, the junction kept 4 bases outside the gene matches. CDR1 and CDR2 (germline): SGDLS, YYNGEE. The CDR3 DNA reads as TGTGCCAGCAGCCCGGGACAGCTTGAAGCTTTCTTT. Residues: CASSPGQLEAFF.

The chain has TRBV6-5 and TRBJ2-1; no firm D call. The V gene lost 8 bases and the J gene lost 4 bases, with 9 bases spanning the gap. Germline lookup yields CDR1 MNHEY and CDR2 SVGAGI. This CDR3 is 12 amino acids long. The CDR3 DNA is TGTGCCAGCTTGTCCGTGTACAATGAGCAGTTCTTC. Translating it yields CASLSVYNEQFF.

V is TRBV5-1 and J is TRBJ2-2, with a possible D match to TRBD2 (6 bases). The CDR3 spans 15 residues. The germline V gene has CDR1 SGHRS and CDR2 YFSETQ. Trimming stripped 3 bases from V and 6 bases from J, with 15 bases between. For the CDR3, the DNA is TGCGCCAGCAGCTCGGGAGCCACTAACTCCGGGGAGCTGTTTTTT. Its protein product is CASSSGATNSGELFF.

This clone was seen just once. The genes are TRBV5-1 and TRBJ2-7; possible D gene TRBD1, 6 bases. Germline V gene lookup returns CDR1 SGHRS and CDR2 YFSETQ. The CDR3 has 16 amino acids. Trimming took 0 bases from V and 2 from J, leaving 15 bases between them. The CDR3 loop is CASSLVQGLGPYEQYF. The DNA of the CDR3 is TGCGCCAGCAGCTTGGTCCAGGGGTTGGGGCCCTACGAGCAGTACTTC.

This chain connects TRBV3-1 (or the pseudogene TRBV3-2) to TRBJ2-6; 11 bases align to TRBD1. This CDR3 contains 21 residues. CDR1 is LGHDT and CDR2 is YNNKEL in the germline V gene (reference sequence). J lost 0 bases, V lost 0 bases, and 10 bases had no gene match. In DNA, the CDR3 is TGTGCCAGCAGCCAAGAAATTCCCCTCGGGACAGGGGGCTCTGGGGCCAACGTCCTGACTTTC. Its translation is CASSQEIPLGTGGSGANVLTF.

This clone was observed a single time. The chain employs TRBV5-4 and TRBJ2-3, with TRBD2 matching 11 bases. The CDR3 covers 14 residues. Germline values: CDR1 SGHNT, CDR2 YYREEE (reference sequence). Trimming cost V 2 bases and J 7 bases; bases outside gene matches: 3. The CDR3 coding sequence is TGTGCCAGCAGCTTTAGCGGGAGGGGAAATACGCAGTATTTT. It yields the protein CASSFSGRGNTQYF.

The chain has TRBV5-1 and TRBJ1-1; 8 nucleotides match TRBD1. The CDR3 extends over 13 amino acids. Per the germline V gene, CDR1 is SGHRS and CDR2 is YFSETQ. V lost 4 bases to trimming and J lost 11 bases; unmatched junction nucleotides: 10. In DNA form, the CDR3 reads TGCGCCAGCAGCCTCAGGGGGCCCATCGATGCTTTCTTT. It specifies CASSLRGPIDAFF.

The chain is built from TRBV5-1 and TRBJ2-7; TRBD2 matches at 7 bases. Losses at the gene ends were 0 bases for V and 3 bases for J; bases not matched to a gene: 6. The CDR3 covers 15 residues. The germline CDR1 and CDR2 sequences are SGHRS and YFSETQ. DNA of the CDR3: TGCGCCAGCAGCTTGGAGTCTAGCGGAGTCTACGAGCAGTACTTC. It specifies CASSLESSGVYEQYF.